The clone carrying this TCR beta chain was observed a few times. The V end lost 2 bases, the J end lost 11 bases, and 15 bases lay between the germline ends. This CDR3 is 12 amino acids long. The germline gives CDR1 GTSNPN, CDR2 SVGIG (reference sequence). This entry is derived from a study of blood T cells in healthy people across ages. The individuals who served as donors were healthy Caucasians living in Russia, aged about 6 to 100. No fewer than 5.5 micrograms of total RNA were isolated from every sample. Using a J-beta primer mix together with a sample-barcoded 5' primer, a second PCR was run for roughly 7 to 11 cycles. TCRdb reprocessed the 5' RACE reads with MiXCR, giving one entry per CDR3 protein. The sample records around 800,000 distinct CDR3 sequences, 20% to 30% being singletons. A further study also used this sample, focusing on T cells of mothers and their children. That paper notes: The TCR beta CDR3 read count exceeded 9 million for each mother and was about 2.7 million for each child.

Sample: blood. This receptor was identified in a boy aged 10-17 years in good health. The V gene is TRBV30, the J gene TRBJ2-5, with unresolved D. This chain's CDR3 is CAWSTERSWQYF. CDR3 DNA: TGTGCCTGGAGTACCGAACGGAGTTGGCAGTACTTC.